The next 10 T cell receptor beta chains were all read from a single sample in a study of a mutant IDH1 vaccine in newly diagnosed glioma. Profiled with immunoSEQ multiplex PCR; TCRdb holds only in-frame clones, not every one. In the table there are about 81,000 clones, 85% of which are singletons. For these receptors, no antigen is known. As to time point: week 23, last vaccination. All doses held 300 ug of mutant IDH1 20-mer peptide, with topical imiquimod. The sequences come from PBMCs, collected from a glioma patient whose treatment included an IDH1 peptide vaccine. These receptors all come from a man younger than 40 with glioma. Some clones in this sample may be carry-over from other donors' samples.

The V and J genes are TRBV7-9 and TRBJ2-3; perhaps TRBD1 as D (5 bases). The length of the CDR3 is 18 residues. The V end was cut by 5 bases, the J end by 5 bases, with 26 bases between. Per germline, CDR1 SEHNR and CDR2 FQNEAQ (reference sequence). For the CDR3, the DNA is TGTGCCAGCAGCCCCATACTCCCCCAGGGTAAAGAAGGAGATACGCAGTATTTT. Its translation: CASSPILPQGKEGDTQYF. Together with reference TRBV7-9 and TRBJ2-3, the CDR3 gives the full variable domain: DTGVSQNPRHKITKRGQNVTFRCDPISEHNRLYWYRQTLGQGPEFLTYFQNEAQLEKSRLLSDRFSAERPKGSFSTLEIQRTEQGDSAMYLCASSPILPQGKEGDTQYFGPGTRLTVL.

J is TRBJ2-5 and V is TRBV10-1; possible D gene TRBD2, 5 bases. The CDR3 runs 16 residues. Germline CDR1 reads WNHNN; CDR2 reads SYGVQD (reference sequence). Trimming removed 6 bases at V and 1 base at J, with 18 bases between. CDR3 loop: CASRRDRTGLQETQYF. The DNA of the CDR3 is TGCGCCAGCAGAAGAGATAGGACTGGCCTCCAAGAGACCCAGTACTTC.

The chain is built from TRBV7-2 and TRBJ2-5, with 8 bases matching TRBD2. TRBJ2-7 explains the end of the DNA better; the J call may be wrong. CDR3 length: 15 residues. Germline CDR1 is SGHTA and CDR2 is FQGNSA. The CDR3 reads CASSSRTSSFDEQYF. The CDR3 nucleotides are TGTGCCAGCAGCTCTCGGACTAGCAGTTTCGACGAGCAGTACTTC.

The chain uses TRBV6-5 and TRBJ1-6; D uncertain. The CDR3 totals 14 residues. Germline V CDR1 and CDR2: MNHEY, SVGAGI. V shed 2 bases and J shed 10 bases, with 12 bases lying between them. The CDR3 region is CASSYVGVGSPLHF. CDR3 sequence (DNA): TGTGCCAGCAGTTACGTCGGAGTAGGGTCACCCCTCCACTTT.

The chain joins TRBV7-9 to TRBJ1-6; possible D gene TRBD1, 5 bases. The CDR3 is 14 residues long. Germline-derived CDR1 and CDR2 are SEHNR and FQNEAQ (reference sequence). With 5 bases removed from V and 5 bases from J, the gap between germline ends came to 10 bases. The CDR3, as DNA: TGTGCCAGCAGCCCCCAGGGTAATAATTCACCCCTCCACTTT. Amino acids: CASSPQGNNSPLHF.

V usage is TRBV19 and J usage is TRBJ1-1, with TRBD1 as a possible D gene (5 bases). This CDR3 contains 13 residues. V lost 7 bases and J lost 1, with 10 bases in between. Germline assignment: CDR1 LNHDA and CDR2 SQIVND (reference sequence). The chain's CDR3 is CASNVGQNTEAFF. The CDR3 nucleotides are TGTGCCAGTAACGTGGGGCAGAACACTGAAGCTTTCTTT.

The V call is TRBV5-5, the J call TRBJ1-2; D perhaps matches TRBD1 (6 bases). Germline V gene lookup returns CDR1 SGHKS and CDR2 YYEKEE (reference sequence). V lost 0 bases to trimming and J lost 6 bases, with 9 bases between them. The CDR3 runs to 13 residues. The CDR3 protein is CASSLAPGDGYTF. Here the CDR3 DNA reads TGTGCCAGCAGCTTGGCGCCAGGGGATGGCTACACCTTC.

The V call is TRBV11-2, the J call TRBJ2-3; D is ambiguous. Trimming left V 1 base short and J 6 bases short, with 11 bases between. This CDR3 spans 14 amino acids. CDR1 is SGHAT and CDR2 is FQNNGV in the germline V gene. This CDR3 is CASSLVFMGDTQYF. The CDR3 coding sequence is TGTGCCAGCAGCTTAGTGTTCATGGGGGATACGCAGTATTTT.

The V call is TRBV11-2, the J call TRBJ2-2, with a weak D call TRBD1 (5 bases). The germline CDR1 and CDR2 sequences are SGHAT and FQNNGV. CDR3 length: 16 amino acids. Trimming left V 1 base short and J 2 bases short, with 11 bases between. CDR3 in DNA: TGTGCCAGCAGCTTAGTCGGACATGCTAACACCGGGGAGCTGTTTTTT. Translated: CASSLVGHANTGELFF. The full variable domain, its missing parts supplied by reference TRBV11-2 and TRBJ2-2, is EAGVAQSPRYKIIEKRQSVAFWCNPISGHATLYWYQQILGQGPKLLIQFQNNGVVDDSQLPKDRFSAERLKGVDSTLKIQPAKLEDSAVYLCASSLVGHANTGELFFGEGSRLTVL.

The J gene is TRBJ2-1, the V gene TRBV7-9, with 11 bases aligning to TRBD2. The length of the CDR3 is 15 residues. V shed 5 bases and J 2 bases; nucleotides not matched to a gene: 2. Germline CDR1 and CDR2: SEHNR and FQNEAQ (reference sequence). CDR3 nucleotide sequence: TGTGCCAGCAGCGCGACTAGCGGGACCTACAATGAGCAGTTCTTC. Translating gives CASSATSGTYNEQFF. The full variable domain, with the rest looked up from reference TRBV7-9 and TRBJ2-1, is DTGVSQNPRHKITKRGQNVTFRCDPISEHNRLYWYRQTLGQGPEFLTYFQNEAQLEKSRLLSDRFSAERPKGSFSTLEIQRTEQGDSAMYLCASSATSGTYNEQFFGPGTRLTVL.